These 5 T cell receptor beta chains were all obtained from the same sample, sequenced in a study of blood T cell repertoires in COVID-19. Some clones are missing from TCRdb's copy, which holds only in-frame ones; the method was immunoSEQ multiplex PCR. The sample holds about 220,000 clones, 84% seen once. The specimen sequenced was peripheral blood. The receptors here all came from a man aged 45-60 years with active or convalescent COVID-19.

The rearrangement links TRBV5-1 to TRBJ2-7, with 8 positions matching TRBD2. The CDR3 has 15 residues. The ends lost 0 bases at V and 5 bases at J; junction bases unmatched: 7. The germline CDR1 and CDR2 sequences are SGHRS and YFSETQ. CDR3 amino acids: CASSLDTAGVNEQYF. The CDR3 nucleotides read TGCGCCAGCAGCTTGGATACAGCGGGAGTTAACGAGCAGTACTTC.

V gene TRBV5-4 combines with J gene TRBJ1-1; D is perhaps TRBD1 (5 bases). The V end was cut by 0 bases, the J end by 4 bases, with 13 bases between. The CDR3 is made up of 15 amino acids. Germline V gene sequence: CDR1 SGHNT, CDR2 YYREEE (reference sequence). The CDR3 protein is CASSLGGGSSTEAFF. The CDR3 nucleotides read TGTGCCAGCAGCTTGGGGGGGGGTTCGAGCACTGAAGCTTTCTTT.

V usage is TRBV19 and J usage is TRBJ2-1; TRBD2 agrees at 13 bases. From germline, CDR1 is LNHDA and CDR2 SQIVND (reference sequence). Trimming removed 3 bases from V and 8 bases from J; junction bases left unmatched: 4. The CDR3 runs 15 residues. The CDR3 DNA reads as TGTGCCAGTAGTATCACTAGCGGGAGGGCCTATGAGCAGTTCTTC. Translating it yields CASSITSGRAYEQFF. Based on the CDR3 plus reference TRBV19 and TRBJ2-1, the full variable domain is DGGITQSPKYLFRKEGQNVTLSCEQNLNHDAMYWYRQDPGQGLRLIYYSQIVNDFQKGDIAEGYSVSREKKESFPLTVTSAQKNPTAFYLCASSITSGRAYEQFFGPGTRLTVL.

The rearrangement uses TRBV5-4 and TRBJ2-5, with D perhaps matching TRBD2 (6 bases). Germline CDR1 SGHNT, CDR2 YYREEE (reference sequence). The CDR3 has 16 residues. V lost 0 bases, J lost 2 bases, and 14 bases lay in between. CDR3 in DNA: TGTGCCAGCAGCTTGGCCGGTTCAGGACTACAAGAGACCCAGTACTTC. Translating gives CASSLAGSGLQETQYF.

The V call is TRBV5-4, the J call TRBJ2-3, with TRBD2 identical over 9 bases. In germline, CDR1 is SGHNT, CDR2 YYREEE (reference sequence). This CDR3 is built from 15 residues. The V and J ends lost 0 bases and 6 bases, in that order; junction bases with no gene match: 5. In nucleotides, the CDR3 is TGTGCCAGCAGCTTGGGGGTAGCGGGAGAGGATACGCAGTATTTT. It specifies CASSLGVAGEDTQYF.